Shown below are 19 T cell receptor beta chains from a single sample sequenced in a study of naive and memory T cell subsets. Treatment in this sample: skin biopsy from PPD injection site in Mantoux-positive individual. The library had UMIs added by 3' ligation of an oligonucleotide to TCR cDNA. Four PCR rounds used nested alpha and beta constant region primers plus the SP2 primer. TCRdb passed the UMI-ligation and nested PCR reads through MiXCR, listing each CDR3 protein once. The top ten hold approximately 3.3% of the sample, which has under 35,000 distinct CDR3 sequences, 6.5% to 8% seen once. The material sequenced was skin, taken from a tuberculin skin test site. All receptors derive from an adult in good health.

Ten or more counts support this clonotype. This chain links TRBV6-6 with TRBJ2-7, with 7 bases that match TRBD2. CDR1 MNHNY and CDR2 SVGAGI come from the germline V gene (reference sequence). This CDR3 is 14 amino acids long. V was pared by 8 bases and J by 2 bases, with 9 bases of the junction left unmatched. CDR3 sequence (DNA): TGTGCCAGCGGGGGGGTACAGGCGACCTACGAGCAGTACTTC. Its protein is CASGGVQATYEQYF.

This clonotype appeared a few times. The V and J genes are TRBV7-8 and TRBJ1-1; the D gene is possibly TRBD1 (6 bases). The CDR3 is 15 residues long. The V end was cut by 3 bases, the J end by 7 bases, with 18 bases between. Germline CDR1 reads SGHVS; CDR2 reads FQNEAQ. In nucleotides, the CDR3 is TGTGCCAGCAGCTTTCGACAGGCGATGGGGAATGAAGCTTTCTTT. Amino acids: CASSFRQAMGNEAFF.

This clonotype showed up just once. The chain is built from TRBV13 and TRBJ1-3; D gene ambiguous. CDR3 length: 13 amino acids. The V end was cut by 3 bases, the J end by 0 bases, with 3 bases between. CDR1 PRHDT and CDR2 FYEKMQ come from the germline V gene (reference sequence). CDR3 nucleotides: TGTGCCAGCAGCTTGGGCTCTGGAAACACCATATATTTT. This codes for CASSLGSGNTIYF.

Ten or more counts support this clonotype. The gene calls are TRBV5-1 and TRBJ2-3, with TRBD2 matching over 7 bases. The length of the CDR3 is 16 residues. Per germline, CDR1 SGHRS and CDR2 YFSETQ. V gave up 4 bases and J gave up 0 bases; unmatched junction bases: 8. The CDR3 coding sequence is TGCGCCAGCAGCCGGAGCGGGGTAGCTAGCACAGATACGCAGTATTTT. It specifies CASSRSGVASTDTQYF.

This clonotype was observed at least ten times. The rearrangement uses TRBV20-1 and TRBJ2-3; 10 bases line up with TRBD2. Losses at the gene ends were 0 bases for V and 0 bases for J; bases not matched to a gene: 12. Germline CDR1 DFQATT, CDR2 SNEGSKA (reference sequence). The CDR3 covers 19 residues. CDR3 region: CSARDPGLAKTDSTDTQYF. The CDR3 nucleotides are TGCAGTGCTAGAGACCCGGGACTAGCGAAGACGGATAGCACAGATACGCAGTATTTT.

The sample holds many counts of this clonotype. This chain uses TRBV5-1 with TRBJ2-1, with 9 nucleotides matching TRBD2. CDR3 size: 15 residues. The J segment lost 4 bases and the V segment lost 1 base, leaving 3 bases of the junction unmatched. The germline V gene encodes CDR1 SGHRS and CDR2 YFSETQ. The CDR3 DNA reads TGCGCCAGCAGCTTGTCTAGCGGGGTTTACAATGAGCAGTTCTTC. Amino acids: CASSLSSGVYNEQFF.

This clonotype was seen many times. This sequence joins TRBV24-1 and TRBJ2-1, with D unclear. The CDR3 totals 14 residues. The V end lost 3 bases, the J end lost 9 bases, and 14 bases lay between the germline ends. The germline gives CDR1 KGHDR, CDR2 SFDVKD. CDR3 DNA sequence: TGTGCCACCAGTGATACTACCCTTAGCAGTGAGCAGTTCTTC. Amino acids: CATSDTTLSSEQFF.

Many counts were recorded for this clonotype. The rearrangement joins TRBV25-1 to TRBJ2-1; D is unclear. Looked up from germline, CDR1 is MGHDK and CDR2 is SYGVNS. This CDR3 spans 15 amino acids. V lost 4 bases, J lost 1 base, and 11 bases lay in between. CDR3 region: CASSVSRKSYNEQFF. In DNA form, the CDR3 reads TGTGCCAGCAGTGTGTCCAGGAAGTCCTACAATGAGCAGTTCTTC.

This clonotype occurred many times. The chain employs TRBV7-9 and TRBJ1-1; 9 bases fit TRBD1. In germline, CDR1 is SEHNR, CDR2 FQNEAQ (reference sequence). The CDR3 has 16 amino acids. After removal of 5 bases from V and 2 bases from J, the junction contained 9 bases not matched to a gene. CDR3 in amino acids: CASSSGTGPINTEAFF. The CDR3 DNA sequence: TGTGCCAGCAGCAGTGGGACAGGGCCAATTAACACTGAAGCTTTCTTT.

The gene calls are TRBV12-3 or TRBV12-4 and TRBJ2-5, with TRBD2 matching 7 bases. The V and J ends lost 6 bases and 5 bases, in that order; junction bases with no gene match: 12. The CDR3 sequence is 15 residues long. The CDR3: CASSYQSRLAETQYF. The CDR3, as DNA: TGTGCCAGCAGCTATCAGTCCCGACTAGCCGAGACCCAGTACTTC.

Many counts were recorded for this clonotype. The CDR3 DNA reads as TGTGCCAGCACCCTACCGGACAGCCAAGAGACCCAGTACTTC. Translating it yields CASTLPDSQETQYF. The gene calls are TRBV12-3 or TRBV12-4 and TRBJ2-5; weak D call: TRBD1 (6 bases). Trimming cost V 7 bases and J 1 base, with 13 bases left between them. The CDR3 length is 14 residues.

As for this clonotype: A clone one base away is much larger, so this may be a read error. The V and J genes are TRBV4-1 and TRBJ2-1, with 8 positions matching TRBD2. CDR3 length equals 16 residues. Looked up from germline, CDR1 is MGHRA and CDR2 is YSYEKL. CDR3 sequence reads: CASNQERGGAYNEQFF. The DNA for the CDR3 is TGCGCCAGCAACCAAGAACGGGGGGGCGCCTACAATGAGCAGTTCTTC.

This clonotype was counted many times. The chain couples TRBV20-1 to TRBJ2-1, with D tentatively TRBD2 (6 bases). Between the trimmed V and J ends, which lost 1 base and 0 bases, there was a span of 10 bases. The germline CDR1 and CDR2 sequences are DFQATT and SNEGSKA (reference sequence). The length of the CDR3 is 15 residues. The CDR3 loop is CSARGSGSSYNEQFF. The CDR3 region has the DNA TGCAGTGCTAGAGGGTCCGGGAGCTCCTACAATGAGCAGTTCTTC.

This chain's CDR3 is CASSPRQGGSPLHF. DNA of the CDR3: TGTGCCAGCTCCCCAAGACAGGGAGGGTCACCCCTCCACTTT. The chain employs TRBV18 and TRBJ1-6; 7 nucleotides match TRBD1. CDR3 length: 14 amino acids. Unmatched junction bases numbered 9, after V lost 6 bases and J lost 10 bases. Germline lookup yields CDR1 KGHSH and CDR2 LQKENI.

This clonotype was found many times. The gene calls are TRBV7-9 and TRBJ2-7, with TRBD1 matching over 8 bases. This CDR3 has 19 residues. V was clipped by 1 base and J by 2 bases; unmatched bases: 16. Germline loops: CDR1 SEHNR, CDR2 FQNEAQ (reference sequence). CDR3 sequence: CASSLDRVPQGARPYEQYF. In nucleotides, the CDR3 is TGTGCCAGCAGCTTAGACAGGGTCCCTCAGGGGGCCCGTCCCTACGAGCAGTACTTC.

Concerning this clonotype: This may come from a read error, since a much larger clone is one base off. This chain uses TRBV5-1 with TRBJ1-5, with D hard to call. The CDR3 runs 14 residues. The germline V gene encodes CDR1 SGHRS and CDR2 YFSETQ. The V gene lost 0 bases and the J gene lost 15 bases, with 19 bases spanning the gap. The CDR3 spells CASSLEGPLGSRHF. The CDR3 coding sequence is TGCGCCAGCAGCTTGGAAGGGCCACTGGGGTCCCGGCATTTT.

This clonotype is labeled as medium-sized. The chain is built from TRBV29-1 and TRBJ2-7; 9 positions match TRBD2. Germline V gene sequence: CDR1 SQVTM, CDR2 ANQGSEA. V lost 7 bases, J lost 0 bases, and 4 bases stayed unmatched. The CDR3 is 13 amino acids. The chain's CDR3 is CSGRLADSYEQYF. The CDR3 DNA reads TGCAGCGGCCGACTAGCGGACTCCTACGAGCAGTACTTC.

This clonotype was picked up a small number of times. The rearrangement joins TRBV13 to TRBJ1-5; D is unclear. Germline CDR1 is PRHDT and CDR2 is FYEKMQ (reference sequence). CDR3 size: 14 residues. V gave up 0 bases and J gave up 3 bases, with 6 bases separating them. Here the CDR3 DNA reads TGTGCCAGCAGCTTAGGGGGCCACAATCAGCCCCAGCATTTT. Protein product: CASSLGGHNQPQHF. The entire variable domain, with the rest obtained from reference TRBV13 and TRBJ1-5, is as follows: AAGVIQSPRHLIKEKRETATLKCYPIPRHDTVYWYQQGPGQDPQFLISFYEKMQSDKGSIPDRFSAQQFSDYHSELNMSSLELGDSALYFCASSLGGHNQPQHFGDGTRLSIL.

This clonotype was seen many times. The chain recombines TRBV20-1 with TRBJ2-5; D perhaps matches TRBD1 (7 bases). Germline V gene data show CDR1 as DFQATT and CDR2 as SNEGSKA (reference sequence). The CDR3 has 13 amino acids. Trimming stripped 6 bases from V and 6 bases from J, with 17 bases between. In DNA form, the CDR3 reads TGCAGTGCCTACGGACAGGAGGGACAGACCCAGTACTTC. Residues: CSAYGQEGQTQYF.